These 20 T cell receptor beta chains came from one sample sequenced in a study of identical twins. From the 5' RACE reads, TCRdb called clonotypes with MiXCR, one entry per CDR3 protein. The table records roughly 200,000 distinct CDR3 sequences, 7.5% of them present only once. The sample also formed part of further work on yellow fever vaccine responses in identical twins.

Material: memory (CD45RO+) T cells sorted from blood. The receptors come from a woman between 18 and 30 years old in good health.

The table lists this clonotype with many counts. This chain links TRBV27 with TRBJ2-7; D uncertain. V dropped 10 bases and J dropped 0 bases, with 13 bases sitting between them. CDR3 length equals 13 residues. Looked up from germline, CDR1 is MNHEY and CDR2 is SMNVEV (reference sequence). In nucleotides, the CDR3 is TGTGCCACCAGAAGAACATTCTCCTACGAGCAGTACTTC. Encoded protein: CATRRTFSYEQYF.

The gene calls are TRBV6-5 and TRBJ1-6; no clear D. This CDR3 region has 14 residues. The V gene lost 2 bases and the J gene lost 8 bases, with 10 bases spanning the gap. Germline-derived CDR1 and CDR2 are MNHEY and SVGAGI. CDR3 amino acids: CASSYEGNHSPLHF. CDR3 coding DNA: TGTGCCAGCAGTTACGAAGGGAACCATTCACCCCTCCACTTT.

Many counts were recorded for this clonotype. V gene TRBV6-5 combines with J gene TRBJ1-1; the D is unclear. The CDR3 length is 14 residues. Germline V CDR1 and CDR2: MNHEY, SVGAGI. V was clipped by 2 bases and J by 2 bases, with 9 bases between them. The CDR3 DNA is TGTGCCAGCAGTTACGATTCCAGAAACACTGAAGCTTTCTTT. Protein product: CASSYDSRNTEAFF.

V and J are TRBV20-1 and TRBJ2-7; TRBD2 is a possible D gene (5 bases). This CDR3 has 11 residues. CDR1 is DFQATT, CDR2 SNEGSKA, per germline (reference sequence). Trimming cost V 6 bases and J 6 bases, with 12 bases left between them. CDR3 in DNA: TGCAGTGCCCGGGAAGTGGGCGAGCAGTACTTC. It codes for CSAREVGEQYF.

This clonotype was picked up many times. The V call is TRBV28, the J call TRBJ2-1, with 14 bases matching TRBD2. V was clipped by 3 bases and J by 4 bases; unmatched bases: 14. The CDR3 is 20 amino acids. Germline loops: CDR1 MDHEN, CDR2 SYDVKM. CDR3 nucleotide sequence: TGTGCCAGCAGTTTCCCTAAGACTAGCGGGAGGGCCCTAAGATACAATGAGCAGTTCTTC. This codes for CASSFPKTSGRALRYNEQFF.

The chain carries TRBV7-8 and TRBJ2-5; 8 bases are a match to TRBD2. In germline, CDR1 is SGHVS, CDR2 FQNEAQ. This CDR3 has 14 residues. V shed 2 bases, J shed 5 bases, and the junction held 4 bases outside the gene matches. Written as DNA, the CDR3 is TGTGCCAGCAGCTTATTCGCGGGGGGCGAGACCCAGTACTTC. This gives the protein CASSLFAGGETQYF.

This clonotype was seen many times. The rearrangement joins TRBV16 to TRBJ2-7; 11 bases align to TRBD2. The CDR3 is 13 amino acids. Germline V lookup: CDR1 KGHSY, CDR2 FQNENV. Trimming cost V 4 bases and J 10 bases; bases outside gene matches: 6. CDR3 nucleotides: TGTGCCAGCAGCCTTCCGGGACTAGCGGCCCAGTACTTC. Translation gives CASSLPGLAAQYF. Full variable domain (outside the CDR3, taken from reference TRBV16 and TRBJ2-7): GEEVAQTPKHLVRGEGQKAKLYCAPIKGHSYVFWYQQVLKNEFKFLISFQNENVFDETGMPKERFSAKCLPNSPCSLEIQATKLEDSAVYFCASSLPGLAAQYFGPGTRLTVT.

The chain combines TRBV10-2 with TRBJ2-1, with a tentative D call TRBD2 (6 bases). This CDR3 has 12 residues. Germline V lookup: CDR1 WSHSY, CDR2 SAAADI. Trimming took off 8 bases at V and 4 bases at J, with 9 bases between the two ends. The CDR3 DNA reads TGCGCCAGCGTTGCGGGATACAATGAGCAGTTCTTC. Protein: CASVAGYNEQFF.

This clonotype has a handful of counts. This chain joins TRBV21-1 and TRBJ2-7; the DNA was not used to check the table's D call, TRBD2. TRBV21-1 is deemed a pseudogene. CDR3 size: 12 residues. DNA for the CDR3: TGTGCCAGTACCGGGACTAACGACGAGCAGTACTTC. Translated: CASTGTNDEQYF.

This clonotype has more than one count but fewer than ten. The chain uses TRBV30 and TRBJ2-7, with TRBD2 identical over 7 bases. This CDR3 region has 13 residues. Unmatched junction bases numbered 9, after V lost 3 bases and J lost 7 bases. Per the germline V gene, CDR1 is GTSNPN and CDR2 is SVGIG (reference sequence). The CDR3 DNA sequence: TGTGCCTGGAGGAGGGCGGGAGTAGAAGAGCAGTACTTC. Amino acids: CAWRRAGVEEQYF.

This clonotype was seen many times. The rearrangement links TRBV28 to TRBJ2-4, with 7 bases matching TRBD2. The CDR3 consists of 15 residues. The V gene's germline CDR1 is MDHEN and CDR2 SYDVKM. The V and J ends lost 5 bases and 8 bases, in that order; junction bases with no gene match: 12. CDR3 bases: TGTGCCAGCAGTGGGGGGGGGACCTCTTTGGACATTCAGTACTTC. This gives the protein CASSGGGTSLDIQYF. Using reference TRBV28 and TRBJ2-4 for the parts outside the CDR3, the full variable domain is DVKVTQSSRYLVKRTGEKVFLECVQDMDHENMFWYRQDPGLGLRLIYFSYDVKMKEKGDIPEGYSVSREKKERFSLILESASTNQTSMYLCASSGGGTSLDIQYFGAGTRLSVL.

This chain connects TRBV19 to TRBJ1-5; 8 bases align to TRBD1. Germline V gene lookup returns CDR1 LNHDA and CDR2 SQIVND (reference sequence). Germline trimming cut 6 bases from V and 8 bases from J; bases unmatched to any gene: 6. The CDR3 runs to 13 residues. This CDR3 is CASRSGGEKPQHF. DNA for the CDR3: TGTGCCAGTAGATCAGGGGGCGAGAAGCCCCAGCATTTT.

The table lists this clonotype with a few counts. This chain uses TRBV20-1 with TRBJ1-3; D call uncertain. The CDR3 runs 13 residues. Trimming stripped 6 bases from V and 1 base from J, with 10 bases between. CDR1 and CDR2 (germline): DFQATT, SNEGSKA (reference sequence). CDR3 protein: CSAPGISGNTIYF. The CDR3 region has the DNA TGCAGTGCCCCTGGCATTTCTGGAAACACCATATATTTT.

The J gene is TRBJ2-7, the V gene TRBV20-1, with TRBD2 matching 8 bases. J gave up 0 bases and V 0 bases, and 16 bases lay outside the gene matches. Germline CDR1 DFQATT, CDR2 SNEGSKA (reference sequence). The CDR3 extends over 19 amino acids. The DNA for the CDR3 is TGCAGTGCTAGAGATAGCATTTTGGAAGCGGGAGTTAACTCCTACGAGCAGTACTTC. This translates into CSARDSILEAGVNSYEQYF.

This clonotype was picked up many times. The chain recombines TRBV5-1 with TRBJ1-5, with D maybe TRBD1 (6 bases). V lost 0 bases and J 0 bases, leaving 10 bases between the germline ends. Germline lookup yields CDR1 SGHRS and CDR2 YFSETQ. This CDR3 is built from 16 residues. This CDR3 reads CASSLDRVDSNQPQHF. CDR3 nucleotide sequence: TGCGCCAGCAGCTTGGACAGGGTTGATAGCAATCAGCCCCAGCATTTT.

The chain uses TRBV6-2 or TRBV6-3 and TRBJ2-5; 9 bases fit TRBD1. The CDR3 has 17 residues. J lost 1 base, V lost 4 bases, and 10 bases had no gene match. The germline V gene encodes CDR1 MNHEY and CDR2 SVGEGT. The CDR3, as DNA: TGTGCCAGCAGTTCACCCACAGGGGGCTCGATCCAAGAGACCCAGTACTTC. Translation: CASSSPTGGSIQETQYF.

J is TRBJ1-5 and V is TRBV20-1; no clear D. The V end was cut by 0 bases, the J end by 4 bases, with 13 bases between. Germline assignment: CDR1 DFQATT and CDR2 SNEGSKA (reference sequence). This CDR3 spans 15 amino acids. CDR3 DNA: TGCAGTGCTAGAGATAGGGAAATGGGGAATCAGCCCCAGCATTTT. The encoded protein is CSARDREMGNQPQHF.

The rearrangement joins TRBV28 to TRBJ1-5, with TRBD1 identical over 8 bases. The CDR3 is 14 residues long. Germline assignment: CDR1 MDHEN and CDR2 SYDVKM. The trim removed 6 bases at V and 0 bases at J, leaving 1 base unmatched. The CDR3 DNA reads as TGTGCCAGCAGCACAGGGGGTAGCAATCAGCCCCAGCATTTT. Its protein is CASSTGGSNQPQHF.

The chain recombines TRBV29-1 with TRBJ2-1; 9 positions match TRBD2. The CDR3 covers 15 residues. V was clipped by 6 bases and J by 6 bases; unmatched bases: 12. The germline V gene encodes CDR1 SQVTM and CDR2 ANQGSEA. The CDR3 nucleotides read TGCAGCGTCGCAGATAGCGGGAGTTTGCGCAATGAGCAGTTCTTC. This sequence encodes CSVADSGSLRNEQFF.

This clonotype was counted many times. V usage is TRBV19 and J usage is TRBJ1-4; D unresolved. The germline V gene encodes CDR1 LNHDA and CDR2 SQIVND (reference sequence). The CDR3 runs to 15 residues. Trimming removed 7 bases at V and 0 bases at J, with 12 bases between. CDR3 region: CASTSGRATNEKLFF. Written as DNA, the CDR3 is TGTGCCAGTACCTCTGGCCGAGCAACTAATGAAAAACTGTTTTTT.